What follows are 28 T cell receptor beta chains derived from one specimen sequenced in a study of blood T cells in healthy people across ages. A J-beta primer mix and a sample-barcoded 5' primer were used in a second PCR of about 7 to 12 cycles. TCRdb re-called the 5' RACE reads with MiXCR, one entry per CDR3 protein. The sample contains approximately 780,000 distinct CDR3 sequences, 20% to 30% of which appear only once. These data were also filed under a second study, of T cells of mothers and their children.

Material for sequencing was blood. The source of these receptors is a boy aged 5-17 years in good health.

The chain employs TRBV10-3 and TRBJ2-7; maybe TRBD1 (5 bases). Trimming shortened V by 8 bases and J by 0 bases, and 11 bases separated the two germline ends. Germline CDR1 ENHRY, CDR2 SYGVKD. CDR3 size: 13 residues. The CDR3 region is CAIGDQGSYEQYF. As DNA, the CDR3 is TGTGCCATCGGGGATCAGGGCTCCTACGAGCAGTACTTC.

This clonotype was observed a few times. V is TRBV6-5 and J is TRBJ1-4, with a weak D call TRBD1 (6 bases). Germline V gene data show CDR1 as MNHEY and CDR2 as SVGAGI. This CDR3 comprises 14 residues. V gave up 6 bases and J gave up 4 bases, with 12 bases separating them. DNA of the CDR3: TGTGCCAGCAGCCGAGGGGGGATTAATGAAAAACTGTTTTTT. Protein sequence: CASSRGGINEKLFF.

On this clonotype: The junction shows a germline mismatch at one end, possibly a read error. The chain links TRBV19 to TRBJ2-5; 7 nucleotides match TRBD2. The CDR3 covers 13 residues. Germline CDR1 and CDR2: LNHDA and SQIVND (reference sequence). CDR3 sequence: CASSRDYHETQYF. The CDR3 bases are TGTGCCAGTAGTCGGGACTACCACGAGACCCAGTACTTC. The whole variable domain, filled in from reference TRBV19 and TRBJ2-5, reads DGGITQSPKYLFRKEGQNVTLSCEQNLNHDAMYWYRQDPGQGLRLIYYSQIVNDFQKGDIAEGYSVSREKKESFPLTVTSAQKNPTAFYLCASSRDYHETQYFGPGTRLLVL.

The chain couples TRBV7-3 to TRBJ2-1; TRBD2 matches at 7 bases. Germline CDR1 and CDR2: SGHTA and FQGTGA. This CDR3 is built from 14 residues. The V segment lost 4 bases and the J segment 1 base; nucleotides outside the gene matches: 1. DNA of the CDR3: TGTGCCAGCAGCTCGCGGGGGTCCTACAATGAGCAGTTCTTC. This gives the protein CASSSRGSYNEQFF.

This clonotype occurred a few times. The chain joins TRBV14 to TRBJ2-6, with 7 bases lining up with TRBD1. The germline CDR1 and CDR2 sequences are SGHDN and FVKESK. The junction had 7 bases not matched to a gene; V was cut back by 5 bases and J by 0 bases. CDR3 length: 17 amino acids. The CDR3 region is CASSARGYSSGANVLTF. DNA for the CDR3: TGTGCCAGCAGCGCCAGGGGGTACAGCTCTGGGGCCAACGTCCTGACTTTC.

The chain uses TRBV10-3 and TRBJ1-5; D gene uncertain. CDR1 is ENHRY, CDR2 SYGVKD, per germline. Trimming removed 2 bases from V and 2 bases from J, with 4 bases in between. CDR3 length equals 13 residues. The DNA of the CDR3 is TGTGCCATCAGTGAGGACGGCAATCAGCCCCAGCATTTT. This codes for CAISEDGNQPQHF.

This clonotype was found a few times. CDR3 in amino acids: CASSVGIGSEAFF. The CDR3, as DNA: TGTGCCAGCAGCGTAGGTATAGGTTCTGAAGCTTTCTTT. The chain combines TRBV9 with TRBJ1-1; D is unclear. CDR1 is SGDLS, CDR2 YYNGEE, per germline. V lost 0 bases, J lost 6 bases, and 9 bases lay in between. This CDR3 region has 13 residues. The variable domain in full, with the rest retrieved from reference TRBV9 and TRBJ1-1, is DSGVTQTPKHLITATGQRVTLRCSPRSGDLSVYWYQQSLDQGLQFLIQYYNGEERAKGNILERFSAQQFPDLHSELNLSSLELGDSALYFCASSVGIGSEAFFGQGTRLTVV.

This clonotype was picked up a small number of times. The chain couples TRBV7-9 to TRBJ2-5, with TRBD2 identical over 7 bases. J gave up 1 base and V 0 bases, and 2 bases lay outside the gene matches. The CDR3 contains 15 residues. CDR1 and CDR2 from the germline V gene are SEHNR and FQNEAQ (reference sequence). For the CDR3, the DNA is TGTGCCAGCAGCTTAGCACGGGGGGTCCAAGAGACCCAGTACTTC. This sequence encodes CASSLARGVQETQYF. The full variable domain, with the rest looked up from reference TRBV7-9 and TRBJ2-5, is DTGVSQNPRHKITKRGQNVTFRCDPISEHNRLYWYRQTLGQGPEFLTYFQNEAQLEKSRLLSDRFSAERPKGSFSTLEIQRTEQGDSAMYLCASSLARGVQETQYFGPGTRLLVL.

The sample holds a few counts of this clonotype. The CDR3 sequence: CSARVGEPGTDTQYF. The CDR3 bases are TGCAGTGCTAGAGTCGGGGAACCCGGCACAGATACGCAGTATTTT. The chain is built from TRBV20-1 and TRBJ2-3; D is possibly TRBD2 (5 bases). The length of the CDR3 is 15 residues. V was pared by 1 base and J by 1 base, with 12 bases between. Germline CDR1 and CDR2: DFQATT and SNEGSKA (reference sequence).

On this clonotype itself: An end of the junction differs from the germline gene, which may be a read error. The J gene is TRBJ2-3, the V gene TRBV15; a possible D gene is TRBD2 (5 bases). This CDR3 region has 13 residues. CDR1 and CDR2 from the germline V gene are LNHNV and YYDKDF (reference sequence). For the CDR3, the DNA is TGTGCCACCAGTAGAGGGTACGCAGATACGCAGTATTTT. It is translated as CATSRGYADTQYF.

This chain uses TRBV24-1 with TRBJ2-3; 8 bases are shared with TRBD2. The germline gives CDR1 KGHDR, CDR2 SFDVKD. With 10 bases clipped from V and 4 bases from J, the junction kept 12 bases outside the gene matches. This CDR3 has 15 residues. This CDR3 reads CATSKGTRRADTQYF. For the CDR3, the DNA is TGTGCCACAAGCAAAGGGACTAGGAGGGCAGATACGCAGTATTTT.

The sample holds one count of this clonotype. One end of the junction is discordant with germline, which a read error may explain. J is TRBJ2-7 and V is TRBV7-7; TRBD2 matches at 7 bases. The length of the CDR3 is 13 residues. Per the germline V gene, CDR1 is SSHAT and CDR2 is FNYEAQ (reference sequence). The CDR3 region is CASSPGPGGEQYF. The CDR3 bases are TGTGCTAGCAGCCCAGGCCCGGGAGGCGAGCAGTACTTC.

This sequence joins TRBV7-9 and TRBJ2-1; 10 bases are shared with TRBD1. Unmatched junction bases numbered 3, after V lost 3 bases and J lost 1 base. Germline CDR1 reads SEHNR; CDR2 reads FQNEAQ (reference sequence). This CDR3 comprises 16 residues. CDR3 DNA: TGTGCCAGCAGCTTCAGACAGGGGGCATCCTACAATGAGCAGTTCTTC. Translated: CASSFRQGASYNEQFF. The full variable domain, its missing parts supplied by reference TRBV7-9 and TRBJ2-1, is DTGVSQNPRHKITKRGQNVTFRCDPISEHNRLYWYRQTLGQGPEFLTYFQNEAQLEKSRLLSDRFSAERPKGSFSTLEIQRTEQGDSAMYLCASSFRQGASYNEQFFGPGTRLTVL.

There are a few counts of this clonotype. The chain recombines TRBV3-1 with TRBJ2-3; possibly TRBD2 for D (5 bases). The CDR3 is 16 amino acids. Trimming left V 5 bases short and J 0 bases short, with 15 bases between. Germline V gene data show CDR1 as LGHDT and CDR2 as YNNKEL (reference sequence). The CDR3 reads CASSFNPSGSTDTQYF. The CDR3 region has the DNA TGTGCCAGCAGCTTTAACCCCAGCGGAAGCACAGATACGCAGTATTTT.

This chain connects TRBV4-1 to TRBJ2-1, with D perhaps matching TRBD1 (6 bases). The CDR3 totals 13 residues. Germline CDR1 reads MGHRA; CDR2 reads YSYEKL. The V end was cut by 4 bases, the J end by 8 bases, with 12 bases between. The CDR3 loop is CASSRPGDDEQFF. DNA of the CDR3: TGCGCCAGCAGCCGGCCAGGGGATGATGAGCAGTTCTTC.

The V and J genes are TRBV5-1 and TRBJ2-1; D possibly corresponds to TRBD2 (5 bases). Germline lookup yields CDR1 SGHRS and CDR2 YFSETQ. V dropped 2 bases and J dropped 6 bases, with 24 bases sitting between them. This CDR3 spans 18 amino acids. The CDR3 bases are TGCGCCAGCAGCTTCTCGGGCGGTGGGAACCTAGCCATCAATGAGCAGTTCTTC. Translating it yields CASSFSGGGNLAINEQFF.

This clonotype was observed at least ten times. The CDR3 nucleotides read TGTGCCAGCAGTCCCCGGGAGGGAGAGACCCAGTACTTC. Protein: CASSPREGETQYF. The chain couples TRBV12-3 or TRBV12-4 to TRBJ2-5; 8 nucleotides agree with TRBD2. The CDR3 length is 13 residues. Trimming cost V 5 bases and J 4 bases; bases outside gene matches: 3.

This clonotype was counted only a few times. The chain is built from TRBV9 and TRBJ1-5; 8 nucleotides line up with TRBD1. Looked up from germline, CDR1 is SGDLS and CDR2 is YYNGEE. This CDR3 is 15 amino acids long. V was pared by 0 bases and J by 6 bases, with 5 bases of the junction left unmatched. CDR3 in amino acids: CASSVAGGAGQPQHF. In DNA, the CDR3 is TGTGCCAGCAGCGTAGCAGGGGGCGCAGGTCAGCCCCAGCATTTT. Complete variable domain (other parts from reference TRBV9 and TRBJ1-5): DSGVTQTPKHLITATGQRVTLRCSPRSGDLSVYWYQQSLDQGLQFLIQYYNGEERAKGNILERFSAQQFPDLHSELNLSSLELGDSALYFCASSVAGGAGQPQHFGDGTRLSIL.

V is TRBV20-1 and J is TRBJ2-5; D is undetermined. The CDR3 contains 11 residues. Trimming removed 7 bases from V and 5 bases from J, with 11 bases in between. CDR1 and CDR2 (germline): DFQATT, SNEGSKA (reference sequence). CDR3 sequence: CSVNPVETQYF. CDR3 DNA sequence: TGCAGTGTAAATCCAGTTGAGACCCAGTACTTC.

A few counts support this clonotype. The V call is TRBV6-2 or TRBV6-3, the J call TRBJ2-1; the D gene is possibly TRBD1 (6 bases). Trimming left V 7 bases short and J 4 bases short, with 11 bases between. This CDR3 comprises 13 residues. The germline gives CDR1 MNHEY, CDR2 SVGEGT. Here the CDR3 DNA reads TGTGCCAGCACCGTTGACAGGTACAATGAGCAGTTCTTC. It is translated as CASTVDRYNEQFF.

The rearrangement joins TRBV5-1 to TRBJ2-6; 8 bases agree with TRBD2. The CDR3 totals 17 residues. Germline CDR1 and CDR2: SGHRS and YFSETQ. V lost 8 bases, J lost 3 bases, and 13 bases stayed unmatched. This CDR3 is CARSLAGPEDGANVLTF. The CDR3 DNA reads TGCGCCAGGAGCCTAGCGGGCCCAGAGGATGGGGCCAACGTCCTGACTTTC. Supplemented by reference TRBV5-1 and TRBJ2-6, the full variable domain reads KAGVTQTPRYLIKTRGQQVTLSCSPISGHRSVSWYQQTPGQGLQFLFEYFSETQRNKGNFPGRFSGRQFSNSRSEMNVSTLELGDSALYLCARSLAGPEDGANVLTFGAGSRLTVL.

The V and J genes are TRBV7-2 and TRBJ2-3; possibly TRBD1 for D (6 bases). Germline V gene sequence: CDR1 SGHTA, CDR2 FQGNSA. This CDR3 has 14 residues. The ends were cut back, 8 bases at V and 6 bases at J, with 18 bases in the middle. CDR3: CASPREGGWDTQYF. CDR3 coding DNA: TGTGCCAGCCCGAGGGAAGGGGGATGGGATACGCAGTATTTT. The full variable domain, completed using reference TRBV7-2 and TRBJ2-3, is GAGVSQSPSNKVTEKGKDVELRCDPISGHTALYWYRQSLGQGLEFLIYFQGNSAPDKSGLPSDRFSAERTGGSVSTLTIQRTQQEDSAVYLCASPREGGWDTQYFGPGTRLTVL.

There are a few counts of this clonotype. The rearrangement joins TRBV20-1 to TRBJ1-1; no clear D gene. The V and J ends lost 6 bases and 0 bases respectively, with 8 bases between them. Germline V lookup: CDR1 DFQATT, CDR2 SNEGSKA (reference sequence). This CDR3 has 12 residues. The CDR3 sequence: CSARSMNTEAFF. The CDR3 DNA reads TGCAGTGCGAGAAGCATGAACACTGAAGCTTTCTTT.

V usage is TRBV29-1 and J usage is TRBJ2-5; 10 bases map to TRBD1. The J call is uncertain, as TRBJ2-7 better fits the DNA end. Germline CDR1 and CDR2: SQVTM and ANQGSEA. The CDR3 loop spans 13 amino acids. The CDR3 DNA sequence: TGCAGCGTCGGGACAGGGGAGGCCTACGAGCAGTACTTC. The encoded protein is CSVGTGEAYEQYF.

This sequence joins TRBV4-1 and TRBJ1-2, with 9 bases matching TRBD1. CDR1 and CDR2 (germline): MGHRA, YSYEKL. Losses at the gene ends were 1 base for V and 4 bases for J; bases not matched to a gene: 7. The CDR3 is 16 amino acids. The CDR3 DNA reads TGCGCCAGCAGCCAAGGTGTAACGACAGGGGGCTATGGCTACACCTTC. Residues: CASSQGVTTGGYGYTF.

The rearrangement joins TRBV6-1 to TRBJ2-1, with D possibly TRBD2 on 5 matching bases. The DNA end is a closer match to TRBJ2-5, so the J assignment may be wrong. The CDR3 totals 15 residues. The V gene's germline CDR1 is MNHNS and CDR2 SASEGT. The CDR3 protein is CASSPRALGEEAQYF. Written as DNA, the CDR3 is TGTGCCAGCAGCCCCCGTGCGCTCGGAGAGGAGGCCCAGTACTTC.

This clonotype was counted a few times. This chain joins TRBV6-1 and TRBJ2-1; 10 nucleotides align to TRBD1. The CDR3 length is 16 residues. Germline loops: CDR1 MNHNS, CDR2 SASEGT. V trimming: 4 bases; J trimming: 4 bases; junction bases outside the gene matches: 7. CDR3 nucleotides: TGTGCCAGCAGTGCTCCCGGGGACAGGGGATACAATGAGCAGTTCTTC. It encodes CASSAPGDRGYNEQFF.

The V gene is TRBV15, the J gene TRBJ1-5; TRBD1 is a possible D gene (6 bases). V lost 9 bases and J lost 5, with 11 bases in between. The CDR3 contains 12 residues. CDR1 is LNHNV and CDR2 is YYDKDF in the germline V gene (reference sequence). The CDR3 coding sequence is TGTGCCACTTCAGGGGAGCATCAGCCCCAGCATTTT. Protein sequence: CATSGEHQPQHF.